Below, one TCR beta chain is given with its context. Antigen: not known. The CDR3 runs 14 residues. Looked up from germline, CDR1 is SGHTA and CDR2 is FQGNSA. With 4 bases removed from V and 4 bases from J, the gap between germline ends came to 11 bases. The data were taken from a study of T cells after yellow fever vaccination. Findings and caveats of the study: Most primary-vaccination clones recurred post-booster (approximately 96% CD4, over 70% CD8). A faster peak, day 5 versus 15, was reached by the weaker secondary response.

TCRdb analysed the 5' RACE reads with MiXCR anew, one entry per CDR3 protein. The data hold roughly 520,000 distinct CDR3 sequences, with about a fifth observed a single time. This sequence was found in a young man who received the YFV17D yellow fever vaccine. The specimen comprised PBMCs, sampled around 3 weeks after the first yellow fever vaccination. V and J are TRBV7-2 and TRBJ1-5; perhaps TRBD1 as D (5 bases). In nucleotides, the CDR3 is TGTGCCAGCAGCTCCAGGGTTGGGAATCAGCCCCAGCATTTT. This sequence encodes CASSSRVGNQPQHF.